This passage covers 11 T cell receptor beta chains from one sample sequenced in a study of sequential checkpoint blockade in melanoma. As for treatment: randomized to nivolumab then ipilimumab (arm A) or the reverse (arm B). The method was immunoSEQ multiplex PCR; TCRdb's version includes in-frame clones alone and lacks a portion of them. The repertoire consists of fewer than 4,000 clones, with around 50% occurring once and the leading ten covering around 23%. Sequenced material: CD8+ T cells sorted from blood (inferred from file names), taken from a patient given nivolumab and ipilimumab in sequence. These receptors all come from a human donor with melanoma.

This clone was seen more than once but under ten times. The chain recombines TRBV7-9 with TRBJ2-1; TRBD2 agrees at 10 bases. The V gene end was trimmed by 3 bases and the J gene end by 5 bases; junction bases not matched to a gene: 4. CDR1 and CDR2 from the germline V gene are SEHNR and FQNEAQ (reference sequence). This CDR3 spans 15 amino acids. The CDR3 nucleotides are TGTGCCAGCAGCTTGGCACTAGCGGGAAACAATGAGCAGTTCTTC. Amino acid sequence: CASSLALAGNNEQFF.

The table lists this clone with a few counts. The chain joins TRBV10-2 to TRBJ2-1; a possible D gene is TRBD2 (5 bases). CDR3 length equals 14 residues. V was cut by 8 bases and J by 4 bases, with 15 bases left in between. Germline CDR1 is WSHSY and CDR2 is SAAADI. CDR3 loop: CASSPGNEYNEQFF. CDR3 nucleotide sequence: TGCGCCAGCTCCCCGGGGAACGAATACAATGAGCAGTTCTTC.

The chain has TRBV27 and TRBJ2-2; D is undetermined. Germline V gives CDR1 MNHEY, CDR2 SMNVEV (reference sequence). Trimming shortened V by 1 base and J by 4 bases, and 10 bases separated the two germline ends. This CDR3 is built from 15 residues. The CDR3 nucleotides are TGTGCCAGCAGTTTATTGGCGCCAGGCACCGGGGAGCTGTTTTTT. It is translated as CASSLLAPGTGELFF.

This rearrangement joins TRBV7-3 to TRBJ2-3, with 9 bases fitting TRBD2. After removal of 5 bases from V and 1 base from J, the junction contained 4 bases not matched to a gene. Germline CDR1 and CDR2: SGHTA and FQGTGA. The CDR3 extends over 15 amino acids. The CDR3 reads CASSSIAGGTDTQYF. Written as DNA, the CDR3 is TGTGCCAGCAGCAGTATAGCGGGAGGCACAGATACGCAGTATTTT.

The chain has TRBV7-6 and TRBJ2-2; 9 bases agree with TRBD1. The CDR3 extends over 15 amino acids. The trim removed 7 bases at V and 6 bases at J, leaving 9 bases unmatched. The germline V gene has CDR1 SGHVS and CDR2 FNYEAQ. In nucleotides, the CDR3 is TGTGCCAGCATCCCCGGGACAGGGCCCGCCGGGGAGCTGTTTTTT. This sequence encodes CASIPGTGPAGELFF.

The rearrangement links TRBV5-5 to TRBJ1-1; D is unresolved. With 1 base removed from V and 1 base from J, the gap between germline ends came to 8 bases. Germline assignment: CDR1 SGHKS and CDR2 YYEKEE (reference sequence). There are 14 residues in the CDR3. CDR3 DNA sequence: TGTGCCAGCAGCTTGTTTCACAGGAACACTGAAGCTTTCTTT. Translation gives CASSLFHRNTEAFF.

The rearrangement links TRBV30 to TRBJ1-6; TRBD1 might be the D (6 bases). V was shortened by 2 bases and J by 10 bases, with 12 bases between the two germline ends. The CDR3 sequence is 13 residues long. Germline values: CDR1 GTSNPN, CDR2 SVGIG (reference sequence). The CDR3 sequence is CAWSRDIRSPLHF. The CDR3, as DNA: TGTGCCTGGAGTAGGGACATCCGCTCACCCCTCCACTTT.

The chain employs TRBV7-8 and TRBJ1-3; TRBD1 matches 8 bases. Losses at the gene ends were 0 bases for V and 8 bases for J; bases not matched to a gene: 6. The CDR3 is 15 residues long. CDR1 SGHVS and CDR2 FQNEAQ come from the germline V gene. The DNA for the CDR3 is TGTGCCAGCAGCTTAGCCCCGGGACAGGTGGACACCATATATTTT. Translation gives CASSLAPGQVDTIYF. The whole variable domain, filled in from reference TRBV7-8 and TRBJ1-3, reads GAGVSQSPRYKVAKRGQDVALRCDPISGHVSLFWYQQALGQGPEFLTYFQNEAQLDKSGLPSDRFFAERPEGSVSTLKIQRTQQEDSAVYLCASSLAPGQVDTIYFGEGSWLTVV.

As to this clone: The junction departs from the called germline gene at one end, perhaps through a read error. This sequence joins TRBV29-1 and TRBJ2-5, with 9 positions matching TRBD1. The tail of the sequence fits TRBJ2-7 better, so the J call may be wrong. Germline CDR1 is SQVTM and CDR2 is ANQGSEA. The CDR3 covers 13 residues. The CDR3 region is CGVGWTGENEQYF. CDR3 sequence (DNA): TGCGGCGTTGGATGGACAGGGGAGAACGAGCAGTACTTC.

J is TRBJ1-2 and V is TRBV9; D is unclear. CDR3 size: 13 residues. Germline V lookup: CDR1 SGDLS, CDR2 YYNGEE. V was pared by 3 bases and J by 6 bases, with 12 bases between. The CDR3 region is CASSGSLRDGYTF. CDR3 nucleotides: TGTGCCAGCAGCGGGTCACTTCGAGATGGCTACACCTTC.

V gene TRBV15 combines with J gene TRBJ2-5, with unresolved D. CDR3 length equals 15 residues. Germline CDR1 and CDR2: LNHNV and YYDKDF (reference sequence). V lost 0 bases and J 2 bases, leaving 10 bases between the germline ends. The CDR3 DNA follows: TGTGCCACCAGCAGAGAGATGAAGGAGCAAGAGACCCAGTACTTC. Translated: CATSREMKEQETQYF.